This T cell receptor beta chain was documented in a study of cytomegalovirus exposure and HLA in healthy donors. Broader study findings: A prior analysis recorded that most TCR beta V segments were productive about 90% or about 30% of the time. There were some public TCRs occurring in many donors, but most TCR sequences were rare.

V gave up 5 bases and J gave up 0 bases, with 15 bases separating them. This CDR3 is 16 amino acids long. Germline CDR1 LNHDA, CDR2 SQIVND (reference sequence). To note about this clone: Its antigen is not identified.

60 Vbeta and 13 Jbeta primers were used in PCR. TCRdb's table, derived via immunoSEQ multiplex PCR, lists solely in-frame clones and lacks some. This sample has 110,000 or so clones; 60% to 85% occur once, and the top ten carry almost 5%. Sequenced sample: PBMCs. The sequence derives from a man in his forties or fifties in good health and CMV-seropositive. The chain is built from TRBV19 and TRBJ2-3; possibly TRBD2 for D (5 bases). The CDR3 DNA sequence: TGTGCCAGTAGTTGGAATAGCGTCACTAGCACAGATACGCAGTATTTT. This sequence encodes CASSWNSVTSTDTQYF.